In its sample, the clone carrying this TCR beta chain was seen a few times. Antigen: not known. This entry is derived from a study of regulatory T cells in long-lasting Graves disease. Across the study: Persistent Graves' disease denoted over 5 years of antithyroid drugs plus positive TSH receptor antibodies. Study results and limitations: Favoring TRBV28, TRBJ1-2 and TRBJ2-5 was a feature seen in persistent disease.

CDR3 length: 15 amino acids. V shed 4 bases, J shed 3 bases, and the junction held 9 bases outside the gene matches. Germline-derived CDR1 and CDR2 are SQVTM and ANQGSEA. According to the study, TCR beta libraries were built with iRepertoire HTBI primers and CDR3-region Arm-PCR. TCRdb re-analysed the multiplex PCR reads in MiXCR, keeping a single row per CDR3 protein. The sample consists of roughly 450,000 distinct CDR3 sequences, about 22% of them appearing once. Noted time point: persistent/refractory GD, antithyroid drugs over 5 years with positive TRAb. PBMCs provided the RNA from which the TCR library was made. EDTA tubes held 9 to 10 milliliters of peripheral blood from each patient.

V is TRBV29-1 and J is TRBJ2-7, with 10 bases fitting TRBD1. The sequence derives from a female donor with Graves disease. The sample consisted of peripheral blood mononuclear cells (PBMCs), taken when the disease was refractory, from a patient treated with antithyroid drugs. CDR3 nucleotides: TGCAGCGTTGGGGACAGGGGAACTAAAGGCTACGAGCAGTACTTC. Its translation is CSVGDRGTKGYEQYF.